This T cell receptor beta chain was documented in a study of control samples from healthy donors and cancer patients. The trim removed 3 bases at V and 5 bases at J, leaving 10 bases unmatched. The CDR3 length is 15 residues. Germline-derived CDR1 and CDR2 are DFQATT and SNEGSKA (reference sequence). The protocol was immunoSEQ multiplex PCR, while the TCRdb copy is restricted to in-frame clones and leaves out a portion. Its listing shows 150,000 to 200,000 clones. The rearrangement uses TRBV20-1 and TRBJ2-5; 9 bases align to TRBD2. What was sequenced was blood. The origin of this receptor is a woman aged 25 to 39 in good health. CDR3 bases: TGCAGTGCTAGTGATGCGGGGGGGCCGCAGGAGACCCAGTACTTC. Translation gives CSASDAGGPQETQYF.